There are many counts of the clone carrying this T cell receptor beta chain. Its target is not known. This sample was taken from a study of T cell repertoires in cytomegalovirus infection. Background on the study: Carrying CMV and the relevant HLA type showed in public TCR beta signatures.

TCRdb recomputed calls from the reads with MiXCR, one row per CDR3 protein. The sample consists of about 250,000 distinct CDR3 sequences, approximately 6.7% of them appearing once. Findings and caveats of the study: In two of eight donors, the top clonotype was HLA-C-restricted CMV-specific. Identification of carriers of CMV plus the relevant HLA was achieved through cumulative public TCR beta family frequency.

Per the germline V gene, CDR1 is SGHKS and CDR2 is YYEKEE (reference sequence). Between the trimmed V and J ends, which lost 0 bases and 2 bases, there was a span of 17 bases. CDR3 length: 17 residues. The gene calls are TRBV5-5 and TRBJ2-5, with D unclear. Sequencing was performed on PBMCs. The receptor comes from a human donor in good health (CMV status not recorded). Some clones in this sample may be carry-over from other donors' samples. The CDR3 DNA reads as TGTGCCAGCAGCTTGGCCTTCACGGCAGTCCTACAAGAGACCCAGTACTTC. Translated, it gives CASSLAFTAVLQETQYF.